These 4 T cell receptor beta chains were sequenced from one sample in a study of CD8+CD57+ T cells in acquired aplastic anemia. Genomic DNA, the template, was used for profiling of the TCR beta VDJ and CDR3. TCRdb fed the reads into MiXCR, producing one record per CDR3 protein. The sample consists of about 220,000 distinct CDR3 sequences, roughly 33% of them appearing once. Sequenced sample: sorted CD4+, CD8+, or CD8+CD57+ T cells (not recorded which) from PBMCs. The source of these receptors is a human donor in good health, serving as a control.

The chain couples TRBV29-1 to TRBJ1-1, with D possibly matching TRBD1 (5 bases). The CDR3 has 14 residues. Germline V gene data show CDR1 as SQVTM and CDR2 as ANQGSEA. The ends were cut back, 6 bases at V and 1 base at J, with 15 bases in the middle. The DNA of the CDR3 is TGCAGCGTAGTCCGACTCGGGGGGAACACTGAAGCTTTCTTT. Translated: CSVVRLGGNTEAFF.

A note on this clonotype: A much larger clone differs by one base, so this may be a read error. This chain joins TRBV4-1 and TRBJ2-7; 11 positions match TRBD2. The V gene's germline CDR1 is MGHRA and CDR2 YSYEKL. The CDR3 sequence is 15 residues long. CDR3 region: CASGITSGRGYEQNF. The CDR3 bases are TGCGCCAGCGGAATAACTAGCGGGAGAGGATACGAGCAGAACTTC.

This clonotype appeared a single time. This may come from a read error, since a much larger clone is one base off. J is TRBJ2-3 and V is TRBV4-1, with D uncertain. CDR3 length equals 17 residues. Germline V gene data show CDR1 as MGHRA and CDR2 as YSYEKL. Here the CDR3 reads CASSQWAIETGTDTKYF. CDR3 sequence (DNA): TGCGCCAGCAGCCAATGGGCCATCGAGACCGGCACAGATACGAAGTATTTT.

The chain joins TRBV2 to TRBJ2-7; D is tentatively TRBD1 or TRBD2 (5 bases each). Germline CDR1 and CDR2: SNHLY and FYNNEI. The CDR3 has 13 residues. The V end lost 8 bases, the J end lost 0 bases, and 11 bases lay between the germline ends. CDR3 region: CASRDRSSYEQYF. The CDR3 nucleotides are TGTGCCAGCCGGGACCGGAGCTCCTACGAGCAGTACTTC.